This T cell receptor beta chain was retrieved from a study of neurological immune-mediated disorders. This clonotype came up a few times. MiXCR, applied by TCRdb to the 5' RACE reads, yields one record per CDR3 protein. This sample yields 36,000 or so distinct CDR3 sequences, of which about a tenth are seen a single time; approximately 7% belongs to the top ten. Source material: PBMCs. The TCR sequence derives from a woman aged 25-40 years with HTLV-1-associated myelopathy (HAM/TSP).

CDR3 DNA: TGCAGTGCTAAGGACAGTGCAAGACAGTACTTC. Residues: CSAKDSARQYF. The V and J genes are TRBV20-1 and TRBJ2-7; D perhaps matches TRBD1 (6 bases). Deletions cut 4 bases from V and 10 bases from J, with 14 bases between. The germline CDR1 and CDR2 sequences are DFQATT and SNEGSKA (reference sequence). CDR3 length: 11 amino acids.